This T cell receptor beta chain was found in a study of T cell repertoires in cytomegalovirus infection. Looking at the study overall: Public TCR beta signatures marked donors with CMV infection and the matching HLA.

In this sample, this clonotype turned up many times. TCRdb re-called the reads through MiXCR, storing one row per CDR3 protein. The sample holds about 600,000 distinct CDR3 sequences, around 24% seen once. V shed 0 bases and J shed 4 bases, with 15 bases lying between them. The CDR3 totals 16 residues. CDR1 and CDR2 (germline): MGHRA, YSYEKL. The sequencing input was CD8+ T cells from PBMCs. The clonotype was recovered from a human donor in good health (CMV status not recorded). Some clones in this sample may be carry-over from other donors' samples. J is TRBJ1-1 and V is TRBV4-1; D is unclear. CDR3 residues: CASSQDQEGRVTEAFF. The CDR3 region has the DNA TGCGCCAGCAGCCAAGATCAGGAGGGAAGGGTCACTGAAGCTTTCTTT.